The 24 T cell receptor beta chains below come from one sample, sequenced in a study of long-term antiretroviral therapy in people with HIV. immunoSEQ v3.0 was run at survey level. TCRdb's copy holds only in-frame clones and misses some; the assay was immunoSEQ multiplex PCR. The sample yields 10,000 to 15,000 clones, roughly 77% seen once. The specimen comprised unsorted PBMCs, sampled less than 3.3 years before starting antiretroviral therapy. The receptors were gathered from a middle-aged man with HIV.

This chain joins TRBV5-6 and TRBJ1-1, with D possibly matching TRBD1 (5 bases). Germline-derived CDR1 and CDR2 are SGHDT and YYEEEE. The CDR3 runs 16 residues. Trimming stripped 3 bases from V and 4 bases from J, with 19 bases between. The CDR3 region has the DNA TGTGCCAGCAGCTACCGGCGGGGGGTTACTGGCACTGAAGCTTTCTTT. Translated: CASSYRRGVTGTEAFF.

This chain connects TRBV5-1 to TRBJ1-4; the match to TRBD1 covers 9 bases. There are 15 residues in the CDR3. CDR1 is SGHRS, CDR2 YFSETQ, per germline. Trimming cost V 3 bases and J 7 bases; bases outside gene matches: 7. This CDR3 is CASSSTGTGPEKLFF. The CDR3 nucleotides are TGCGCCAGCAGCTCAACCGGGACAGGGCCTGAAAAACTGTTTTTT.

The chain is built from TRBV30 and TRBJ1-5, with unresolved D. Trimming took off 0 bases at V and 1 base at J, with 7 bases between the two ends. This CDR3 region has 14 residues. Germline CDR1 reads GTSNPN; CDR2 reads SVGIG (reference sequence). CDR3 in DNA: TGTGCCTGGAGTGTCGGCATAAGCAATCAGCCCCAGCATTTT. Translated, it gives CAWSVGISNQPQHF.

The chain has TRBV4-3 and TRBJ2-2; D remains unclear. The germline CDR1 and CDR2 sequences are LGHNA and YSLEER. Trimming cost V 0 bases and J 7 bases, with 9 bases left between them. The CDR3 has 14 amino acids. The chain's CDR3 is CASSQDAAIGELFF. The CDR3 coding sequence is TGCGCCAGCAGCCAAGATGCGGCGATCGGGGAGCTGTTTTTT.

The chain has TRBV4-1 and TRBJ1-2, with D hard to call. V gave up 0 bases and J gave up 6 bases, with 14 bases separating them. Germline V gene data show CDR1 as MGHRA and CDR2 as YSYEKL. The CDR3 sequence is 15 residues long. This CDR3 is CASSQDPDWRNGYTF. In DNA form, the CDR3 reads TGCGCCAGCAGCCAAGACCCGGATTGGCGAAATGGCTACACCTTC.

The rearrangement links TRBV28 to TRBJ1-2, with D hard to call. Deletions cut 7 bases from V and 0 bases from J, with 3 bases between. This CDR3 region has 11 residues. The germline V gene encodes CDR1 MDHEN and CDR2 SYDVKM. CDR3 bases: TGTGCCAGCACCTCTAACTATGGCTACACCTTC. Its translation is CASTSNYGYTF.

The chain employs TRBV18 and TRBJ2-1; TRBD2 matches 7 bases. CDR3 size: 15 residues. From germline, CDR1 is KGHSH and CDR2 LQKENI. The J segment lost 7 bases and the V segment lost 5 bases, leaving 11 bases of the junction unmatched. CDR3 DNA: TGTGCCAGCTCATACCAGAGCGGGGCTAATAATGAGCAGTTCTTC. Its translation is CASSYQSGANNEQFF.

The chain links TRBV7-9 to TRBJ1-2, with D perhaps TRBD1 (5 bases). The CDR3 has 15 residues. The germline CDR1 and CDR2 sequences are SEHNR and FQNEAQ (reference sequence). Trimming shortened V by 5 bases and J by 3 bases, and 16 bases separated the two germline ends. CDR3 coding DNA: TGTGCCAGCAGCCCGCGTTCTAACAGGCACTATGGCTACACCTTC. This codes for CASSPRSNRHYGYTF. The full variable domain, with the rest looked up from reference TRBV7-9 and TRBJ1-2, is DTGVSQNPRHKITKRGQNVTFRCDPISEHNRLYWYRQTLGQGPEFLTYFQNEAQLEKSRLLSDRFSAERPKGSFSTLEIQRTEQGDSAMYLCASSPRSNRHYGYTFGSGTRLTVV.

The chain's CDR3 is CAWSVPGGTEAFF. CDR3 nucleotides: TGTGCCTGGAGCGTCCCGGGGGGAACTGAAGCTTTCTTT. The V and J genes are TRBV30 and TRBJ1-1; D is possibly TRBD1 (5 bases). Germline values: CDR1 GTSNPN, CDR2 SVGIG (reference sequence). V was cut by 3 bases and J by 5 bases, with 13 bases left in between. The length of the CDR3 is 13 residues.

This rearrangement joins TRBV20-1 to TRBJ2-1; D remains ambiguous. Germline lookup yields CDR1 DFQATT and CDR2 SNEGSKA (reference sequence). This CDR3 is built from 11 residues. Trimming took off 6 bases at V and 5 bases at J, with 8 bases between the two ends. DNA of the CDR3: TGCAGTGCCCAGCCAGACAATGAGCAGTTCTTC. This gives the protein CSAQPDNEQFF.

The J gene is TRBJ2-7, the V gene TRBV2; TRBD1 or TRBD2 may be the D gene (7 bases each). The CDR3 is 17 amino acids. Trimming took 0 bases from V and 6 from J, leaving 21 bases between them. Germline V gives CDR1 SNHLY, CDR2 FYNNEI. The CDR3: CASSEARPGEGAGEQYF. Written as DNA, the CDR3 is TGTGCCAGCAGTGAAGCGCGCCCAGGGGAGGGGGCGGGCGAGCAGTACTTC.

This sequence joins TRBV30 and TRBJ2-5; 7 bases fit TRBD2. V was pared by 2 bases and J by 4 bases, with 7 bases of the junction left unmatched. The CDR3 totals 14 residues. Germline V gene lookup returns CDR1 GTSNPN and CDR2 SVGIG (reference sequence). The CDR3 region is CAWSPGTTRETQYF. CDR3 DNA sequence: TGTGCCTGGAGTCCCGGGACTACCCGAGAGACCCAGTACTTC.

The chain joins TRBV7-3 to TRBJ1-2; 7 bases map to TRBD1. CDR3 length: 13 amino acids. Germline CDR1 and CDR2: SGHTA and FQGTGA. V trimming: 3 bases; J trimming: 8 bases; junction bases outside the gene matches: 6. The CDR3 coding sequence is TGTGCCAGCAGCTTGACGCAGGGGGGAGGCTACACCTTC. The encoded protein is CASSLTQGGGYTF.

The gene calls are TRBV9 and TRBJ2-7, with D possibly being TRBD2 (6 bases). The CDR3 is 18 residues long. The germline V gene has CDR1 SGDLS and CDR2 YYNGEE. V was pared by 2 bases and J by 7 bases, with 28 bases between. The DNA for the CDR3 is TGTGCCAGCAGCGTGGGGCCCTGGACGGAGGGGACCTTTTGGGAGCAGTACTTC. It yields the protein CASSVGPWTEGTFWEQYF.

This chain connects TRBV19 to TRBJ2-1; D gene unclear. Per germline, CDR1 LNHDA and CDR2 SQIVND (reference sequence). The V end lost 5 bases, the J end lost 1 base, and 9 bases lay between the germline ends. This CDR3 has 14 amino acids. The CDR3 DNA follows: TGTGCCAGTAGTGCCACGAATTCCTACAATGAGCAGTTCTTC. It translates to CASSATNSYNEQFF.

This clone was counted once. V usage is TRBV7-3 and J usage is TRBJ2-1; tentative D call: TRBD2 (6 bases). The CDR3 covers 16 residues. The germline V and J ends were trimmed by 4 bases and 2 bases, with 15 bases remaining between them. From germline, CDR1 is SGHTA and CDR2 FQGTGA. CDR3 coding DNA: TGTGCCAGCAGCTCCCGTCCGGGAGTCCCCTACAATGAGCAGTTCTTC. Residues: CASSSRPGVPYNEQFF.

CDR3 in DNA: TGTGCCAGCAGCCTAATAGCGGGCGTTGGGGAGACCCAGTACTTC. Encoded protein: CASSLIAGVGETQYF. The V gene is TRBV7-9, the J gene TRBJ2-5; the match to TRBD2 covers 7 bases. In germline, CDR1 is SEHNR, CDR2 FQNEAQ (reference sequence). The CDR3 consists of 15 residues. The V segment lost 5 bases and the J segment 5 bases; nucleotides outside the gene matches: 11.

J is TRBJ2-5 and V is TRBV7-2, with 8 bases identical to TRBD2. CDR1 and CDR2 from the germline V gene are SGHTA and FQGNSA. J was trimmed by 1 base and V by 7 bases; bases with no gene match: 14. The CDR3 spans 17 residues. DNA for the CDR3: TGTGCCAGCAACTCTTGGCGGGAGGACCAGGTCCAAGAGACCCAGTACTTC. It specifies CASNSWREDQVQETQYF.

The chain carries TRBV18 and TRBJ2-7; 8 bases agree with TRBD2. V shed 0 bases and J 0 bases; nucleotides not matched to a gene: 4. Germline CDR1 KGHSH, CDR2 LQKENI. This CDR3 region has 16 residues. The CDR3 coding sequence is TGTGCCAGCTCACCACCCGGTACTAGCGGCTCCTACGAGCAGTACTTC. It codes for CASSPPGTSGSYEQYF.

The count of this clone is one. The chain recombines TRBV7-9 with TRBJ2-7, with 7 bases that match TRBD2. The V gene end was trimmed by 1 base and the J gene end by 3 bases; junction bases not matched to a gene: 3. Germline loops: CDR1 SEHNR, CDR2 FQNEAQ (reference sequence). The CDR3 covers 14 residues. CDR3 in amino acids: CASSLVERDYEQYF. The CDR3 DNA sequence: TGTGCCAGCAGCTTAGTGGAGCGGGACTACGAGCAGTACTTC.

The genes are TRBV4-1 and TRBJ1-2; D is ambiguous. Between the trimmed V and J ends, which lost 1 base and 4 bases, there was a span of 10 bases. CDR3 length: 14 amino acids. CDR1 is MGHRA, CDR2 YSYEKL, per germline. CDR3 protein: CASSQVRDIYGYTF. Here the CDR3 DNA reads TGCGCCAGCAGCCAAGTCCGGGATATCTATGGCTACACCTTC.

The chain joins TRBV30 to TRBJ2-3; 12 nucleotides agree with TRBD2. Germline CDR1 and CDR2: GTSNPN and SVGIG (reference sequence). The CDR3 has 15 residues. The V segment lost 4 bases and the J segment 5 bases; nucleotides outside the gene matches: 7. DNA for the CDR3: TGTGCCTGGATGGGGTCGGGACTAGCGGGAGATACGCAGTATTTT. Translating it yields CAWMGSGLAGDTQYF.

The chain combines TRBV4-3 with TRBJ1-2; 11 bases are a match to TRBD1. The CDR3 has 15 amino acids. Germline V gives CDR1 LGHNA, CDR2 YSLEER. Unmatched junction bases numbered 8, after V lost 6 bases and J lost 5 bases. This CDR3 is CASSPFGTGGYGYTF. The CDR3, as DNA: TGCGCCAGCAGTCCGTTTGGGACAGGGGGTTATGGCTACACCTTC.

As DNA, the CDR3 is TGTGCCAGCAGTACACGAGGATTGAGGGACACCGGGGAGCTGTTTTTT. Its protein is CASSTRGLRDTGELFF. The chain carries TRBV28 and TRBJ2-2; tentative D call: TRBD2 (5 bases). The germline V and J ends were trimmed by 5 bases and 3 bases, with 16 bases remaining between them. There are 16 residues in the CDR3. Germline values: CDR1 MDHEN, CDR2 SYDVKM.